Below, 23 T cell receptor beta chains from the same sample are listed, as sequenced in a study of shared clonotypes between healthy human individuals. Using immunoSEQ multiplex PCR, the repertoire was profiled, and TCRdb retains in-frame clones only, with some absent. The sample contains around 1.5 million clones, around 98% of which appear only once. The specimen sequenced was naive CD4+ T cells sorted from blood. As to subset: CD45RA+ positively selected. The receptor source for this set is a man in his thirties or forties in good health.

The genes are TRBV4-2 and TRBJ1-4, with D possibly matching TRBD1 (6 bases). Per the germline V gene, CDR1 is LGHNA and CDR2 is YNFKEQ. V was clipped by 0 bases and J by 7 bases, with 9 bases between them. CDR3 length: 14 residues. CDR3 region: CASSQEQGGEKLFF. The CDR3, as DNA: TGTGCCAGCAGCCAAGAACAGGGTGGTGAAAAACTGTTTTTT.

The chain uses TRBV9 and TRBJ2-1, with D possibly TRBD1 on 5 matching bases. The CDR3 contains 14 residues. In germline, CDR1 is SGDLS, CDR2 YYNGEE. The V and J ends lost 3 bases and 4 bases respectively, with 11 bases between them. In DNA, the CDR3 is TGTGCCAGCAGCGAAACAGGATTTTACAATGAGCAGTTCTTC. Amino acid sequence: CASSETGFYNEQFF.

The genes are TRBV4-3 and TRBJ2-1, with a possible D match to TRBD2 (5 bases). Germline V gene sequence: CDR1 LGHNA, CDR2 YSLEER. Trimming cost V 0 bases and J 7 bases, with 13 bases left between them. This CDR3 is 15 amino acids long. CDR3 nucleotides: TGCGCCAGCAGCCAAGAGCGGGCCGGGATGAATGAGCAGTTCTTC. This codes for CASSQERAGMNEQFF.

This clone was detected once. The CDR3 protein is CASSPGTGLSTDTQYF. The CDR3 nucleotides are TGTGCCAGCAGCCCCGGGACAGGGTTGAGCACAGATACGCAGTATTTT. The J gene is TRBJ2-3, the V gene TRBV7-2; TRBD1 agrees at 9 bases. The trim removed 5 bases at V and 0 bases at J, leaving 6 bases unmatched. This CDR3 contains 16 residues. CDR1 is SGHTA, CDR2 FQGNSA, per germline.

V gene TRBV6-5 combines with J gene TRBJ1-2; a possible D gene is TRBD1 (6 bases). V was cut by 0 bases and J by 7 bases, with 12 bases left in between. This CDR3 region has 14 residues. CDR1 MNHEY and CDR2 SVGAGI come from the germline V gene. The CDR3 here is CASSYSTGGGGYTF. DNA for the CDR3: TGTGCCAGCAGTTACTCGACAGGCGGGGGTGGCTACACCTTC.

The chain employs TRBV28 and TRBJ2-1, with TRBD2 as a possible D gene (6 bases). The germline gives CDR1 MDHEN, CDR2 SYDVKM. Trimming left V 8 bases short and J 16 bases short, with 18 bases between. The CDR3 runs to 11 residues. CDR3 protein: CASGTRDSSFF. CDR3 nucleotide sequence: TGTGCCAGCGGGACCCGGGACTCCTCATTCTTC.

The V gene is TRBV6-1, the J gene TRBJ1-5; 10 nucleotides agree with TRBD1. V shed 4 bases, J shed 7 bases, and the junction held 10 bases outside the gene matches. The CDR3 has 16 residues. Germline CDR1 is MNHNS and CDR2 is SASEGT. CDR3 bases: TGTGCCAGCAGTGGTTTGACAGGGGGCTCAAACCAGCCCCAGCATTTT. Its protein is CASSGLTGGSNQPQHF.

The CDR3 loop is CASISGGPPPYEQYF. The DNA for the CDR3 is TGCGCCAGCATCTCCGGGGGTCCGCCGCCCTACGAGCAGTACTTC. The chain joins TRBV10-2 to TRBJ2-7; maybe TRBD2 (6 bases). Per germline, CDR1 WSHSY and CDR2 SAAADI. This CDR3 contains 15 residues. V lost 7 bases to trimming and J lost 2 bases, with 18 bases between them.

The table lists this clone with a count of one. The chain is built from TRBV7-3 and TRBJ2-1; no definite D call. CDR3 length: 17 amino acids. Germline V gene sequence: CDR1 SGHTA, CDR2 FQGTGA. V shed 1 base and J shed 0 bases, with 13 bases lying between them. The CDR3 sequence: CASSLIALTGSYNEQFF. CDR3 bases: TGTGCCAGCAGCTTAATTGCCCTGACGGGCTCCTACAATGAGCAGTTCTTC.

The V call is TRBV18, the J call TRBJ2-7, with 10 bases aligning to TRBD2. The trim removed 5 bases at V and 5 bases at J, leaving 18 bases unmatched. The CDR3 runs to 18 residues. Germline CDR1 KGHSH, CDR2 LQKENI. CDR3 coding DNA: TGTGCCAGCTCAGTCTTGGGCGGCGCTAGCGGGAGTTCCGACGAGCAGTACTTC. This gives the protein CASSVLGGASGSSDEQYF.

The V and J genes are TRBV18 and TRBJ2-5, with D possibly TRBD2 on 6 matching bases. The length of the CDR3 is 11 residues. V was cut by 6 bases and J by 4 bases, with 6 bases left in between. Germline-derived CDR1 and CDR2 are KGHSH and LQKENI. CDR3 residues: CASSGGETQYF. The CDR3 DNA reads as TGTGCCAGCTCGGGGGGAGAGACCCAGTACTTC.

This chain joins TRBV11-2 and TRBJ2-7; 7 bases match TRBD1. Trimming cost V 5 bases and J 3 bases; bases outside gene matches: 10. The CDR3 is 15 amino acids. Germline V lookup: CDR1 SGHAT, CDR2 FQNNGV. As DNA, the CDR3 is TGTGCCAGCAGCCGACCGGGACAGAGCCACTACGAGCAGTACTTC. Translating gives CASSRPGQSHYEQYF.

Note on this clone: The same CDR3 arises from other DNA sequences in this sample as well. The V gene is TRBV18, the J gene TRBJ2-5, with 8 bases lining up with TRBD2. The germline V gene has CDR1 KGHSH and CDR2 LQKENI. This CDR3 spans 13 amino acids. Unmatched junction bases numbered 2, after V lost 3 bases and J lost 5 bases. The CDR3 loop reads CASSPQREETQYF. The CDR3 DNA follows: TGTGCCAGCTCACCTCAGCGGGAGGAGACCCAGTACTTC.

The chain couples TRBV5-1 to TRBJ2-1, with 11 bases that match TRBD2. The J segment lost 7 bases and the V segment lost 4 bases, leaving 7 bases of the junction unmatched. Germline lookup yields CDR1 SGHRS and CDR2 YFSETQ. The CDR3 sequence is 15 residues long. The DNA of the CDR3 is TGCGCCAGCAGCGAAACTAGCGGGAGTATGAATGAGCAGTTCTTC. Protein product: CASSETSGSMNEQFF.

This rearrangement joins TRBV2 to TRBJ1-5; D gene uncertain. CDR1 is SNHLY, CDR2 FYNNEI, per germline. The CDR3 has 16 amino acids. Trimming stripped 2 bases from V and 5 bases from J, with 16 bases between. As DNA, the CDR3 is TGTGCCAGCAGTGAATGGTCGGTTGCGGGCCATCAGCCCCAGCATTTT. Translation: CASSEWSVAGHQPQHF.

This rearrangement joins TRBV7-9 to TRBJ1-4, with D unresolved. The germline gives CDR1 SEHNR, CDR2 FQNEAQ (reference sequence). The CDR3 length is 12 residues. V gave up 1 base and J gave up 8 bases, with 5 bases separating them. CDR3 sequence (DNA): TGTGCCAGCAGCTTAGTCGCCGAAAAACTGTTTTTT. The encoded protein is CASSLVAEKLFF.

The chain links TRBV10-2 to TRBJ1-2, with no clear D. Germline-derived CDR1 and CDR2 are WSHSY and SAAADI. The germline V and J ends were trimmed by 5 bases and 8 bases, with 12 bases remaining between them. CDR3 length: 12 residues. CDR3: CASSLSESGYTF. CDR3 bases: TGCGCCAGCAGTCTAAGCGAATCAGGCTACACCTTC.

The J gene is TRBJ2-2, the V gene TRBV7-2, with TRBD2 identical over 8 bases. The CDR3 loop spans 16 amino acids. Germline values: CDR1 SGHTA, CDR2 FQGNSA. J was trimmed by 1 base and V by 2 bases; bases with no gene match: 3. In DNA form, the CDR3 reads TGTGCCAGCAGCTTACACGCGGGAGGGAACACCGGGGAGCTGTTTTTT. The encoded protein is CASSLHAGGNTGELFF.

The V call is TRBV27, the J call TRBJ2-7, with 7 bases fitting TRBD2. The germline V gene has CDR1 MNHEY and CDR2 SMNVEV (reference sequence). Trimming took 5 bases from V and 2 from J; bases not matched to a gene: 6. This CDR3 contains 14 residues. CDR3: CASSVLARPYEQYF. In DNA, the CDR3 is TGTGCCAGCAGTGTACTAGCGCGACCCTACGAGCAGTACTTC.

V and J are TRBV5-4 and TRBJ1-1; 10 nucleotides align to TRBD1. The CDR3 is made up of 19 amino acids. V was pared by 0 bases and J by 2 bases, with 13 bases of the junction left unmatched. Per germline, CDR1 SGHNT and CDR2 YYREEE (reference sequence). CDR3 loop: CASSLGPGTGVSFNTEAFF. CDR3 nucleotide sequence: TGTGCCAGCAGCTTGGGGCCCGGGACAGGGGTTAGTTTTAACACTGAAGCTTTCTTT. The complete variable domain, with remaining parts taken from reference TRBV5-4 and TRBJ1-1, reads ETGVTQSPTHLIKTRGQQVTLRCSSQSGHNTVSWYQQALGQGPQFIFQYYREEENGRGNFPPRFSGLQFPNYSSELNVNALELDDSALYLCASSLGPGTGVSFNTEAFFGQGTRLTVV.

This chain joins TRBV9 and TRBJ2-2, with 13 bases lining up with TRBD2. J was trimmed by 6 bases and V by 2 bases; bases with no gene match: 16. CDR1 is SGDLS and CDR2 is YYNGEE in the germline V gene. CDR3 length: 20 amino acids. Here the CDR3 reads CASSVGLAGENLKLPGELFF. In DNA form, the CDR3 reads TGTGCCAGCAGCGTCGGACTAGCGGGAGAAAACTTAAAACTTCCCGGGGAGCTGTTTTTT.

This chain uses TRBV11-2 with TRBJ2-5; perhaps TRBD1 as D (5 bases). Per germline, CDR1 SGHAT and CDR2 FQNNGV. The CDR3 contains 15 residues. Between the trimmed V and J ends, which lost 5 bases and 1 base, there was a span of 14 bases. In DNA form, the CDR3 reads TGTGCCAGCAGCCACCGAGACAGTCTCCAAGAGACCCAGTACTTC. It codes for CASSHRDSLQETQYF.

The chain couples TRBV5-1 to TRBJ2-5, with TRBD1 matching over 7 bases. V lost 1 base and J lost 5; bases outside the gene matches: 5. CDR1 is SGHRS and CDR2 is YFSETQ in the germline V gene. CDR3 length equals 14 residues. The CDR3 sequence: CASSLTGDSETQYF. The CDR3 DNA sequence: TGCGCCAGCAGCTTGACAGGGGATTCCGAGACCCAGTACTTC. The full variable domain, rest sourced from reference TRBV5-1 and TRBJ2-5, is KAGVTQTPRYLIKTRGQQVTLSCSPISGHRSVSWYQQTPGQGLQFLFEYFSETQRNKGNFPGRFSGRQFSNSRSEMNVSTLELGDSALYLCASSLTGDSETQYFGPGTRLLVL.